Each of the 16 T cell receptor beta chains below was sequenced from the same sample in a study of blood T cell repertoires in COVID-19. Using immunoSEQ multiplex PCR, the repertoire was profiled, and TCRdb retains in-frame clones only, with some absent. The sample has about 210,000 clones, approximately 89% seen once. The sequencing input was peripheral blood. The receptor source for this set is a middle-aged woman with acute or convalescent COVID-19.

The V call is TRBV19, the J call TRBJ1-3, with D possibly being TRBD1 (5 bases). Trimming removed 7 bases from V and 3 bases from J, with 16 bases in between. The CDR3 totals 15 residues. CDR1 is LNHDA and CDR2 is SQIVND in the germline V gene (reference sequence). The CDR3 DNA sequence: TGTGCCAGTAAGGGCAGGGCCAGCCGTGGAAACACCATATATTTT. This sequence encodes CASKGRASRGNTIYF.

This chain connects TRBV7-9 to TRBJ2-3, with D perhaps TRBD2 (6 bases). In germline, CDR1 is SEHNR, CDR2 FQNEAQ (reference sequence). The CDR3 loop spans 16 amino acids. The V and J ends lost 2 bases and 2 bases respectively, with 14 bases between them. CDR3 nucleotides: TGTGCCAGCAGCTTAACAATCGGACTACCCACAGATACGCAGTATTTT. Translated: CASSLTIGLPTDTQYF. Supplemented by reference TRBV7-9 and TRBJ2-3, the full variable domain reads DTGVSQNPRHKITKRGQNVTFRCDPISEHNRLYWYRQTLGQGPEFLTYFQNEAQLEKSRLLSDRFSAERPKGSFSTLEIQRTEQGDSAMYLCASSLTIGLPTDTQYFGPGTRLTVL.

CDR3 in amino acids: CASSYYQGSNQPQHF. The DNA for the CDR3 is TGTGCCAGCAGCTACTATCAGGGGAGCAATCAGCCCCAGCATTTT. The V gene is TRBV5-6, the J gene TRBJ1-5, with D possibly being TRBD1 (6 bases). The CDR3 is made up of 15 amino acids. Germline CDR1 and CDR2: SGHDT and YYEEEE. The germline V and J ends were trimmed by 3 bases and 1 base, with 11 bases remaining between them.

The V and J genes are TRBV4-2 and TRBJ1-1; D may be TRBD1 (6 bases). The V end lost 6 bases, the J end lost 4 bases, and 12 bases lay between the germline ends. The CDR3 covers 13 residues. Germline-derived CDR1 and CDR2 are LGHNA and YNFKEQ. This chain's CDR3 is CASREQGPTEAFF. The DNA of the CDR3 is TGTGCCAGCAGGGAACAGGGACCCACTGAAGCTTTCTTT.

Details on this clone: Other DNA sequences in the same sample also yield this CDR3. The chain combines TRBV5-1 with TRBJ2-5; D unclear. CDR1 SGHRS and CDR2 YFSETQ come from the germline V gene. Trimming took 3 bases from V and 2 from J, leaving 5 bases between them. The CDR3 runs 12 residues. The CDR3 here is CASSSLQETQYF. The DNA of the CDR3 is TGCGCCAGCAGCTCCCTACAAGAGACCCAGTACTTC.

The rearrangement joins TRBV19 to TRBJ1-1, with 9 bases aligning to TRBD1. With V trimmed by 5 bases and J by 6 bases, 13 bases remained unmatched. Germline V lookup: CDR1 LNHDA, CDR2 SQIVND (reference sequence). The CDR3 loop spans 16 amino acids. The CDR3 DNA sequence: TGTGCCAGTAGTGCTCGGGACAGGGTTAAGAGCGCTGAAGCTTTCTTT. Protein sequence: CASSARDRVKSAEAFF.

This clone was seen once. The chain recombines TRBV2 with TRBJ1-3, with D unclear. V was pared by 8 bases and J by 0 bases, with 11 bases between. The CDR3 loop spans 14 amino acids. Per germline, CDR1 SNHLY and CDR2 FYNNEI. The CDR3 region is CASSGVTSGNTIYF. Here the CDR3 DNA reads TGTGCCAGCTCCGGGGTTACCTCTGGAAACACCATATATTTT.

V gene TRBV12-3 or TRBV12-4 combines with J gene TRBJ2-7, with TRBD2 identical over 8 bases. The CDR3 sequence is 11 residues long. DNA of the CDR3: TGTGCCAGCAGTTCTCGGGGGGGGCAGGACGTC. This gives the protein CASSSRGGQDV.

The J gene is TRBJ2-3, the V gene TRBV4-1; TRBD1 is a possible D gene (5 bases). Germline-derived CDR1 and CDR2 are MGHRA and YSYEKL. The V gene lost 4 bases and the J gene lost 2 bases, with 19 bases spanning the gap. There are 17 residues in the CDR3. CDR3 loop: CASSRGFGQVITDTQYF. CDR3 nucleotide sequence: TGCGCCAGCAGCCGGGGATTTGGACAAGTTATCACAGATACGCAGTATTTT.

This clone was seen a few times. DNA of the CDR3: TGTGCCAGCAGTTTAGGACAGGAGTATAATTCACCCCTCCACTTT. Its translation: CASSLGQEYNSPLHF. The chain carries TRBV27 and TRBJ1-6; 7 nucleotides agree with TRBD1. CDR1 MNHEY and CDR2 SMNVEV come from the germline V gene (reference sequence). This CDR3 spans 15 amino acids. J was trimmed by 4 bases and V by 2 bases; bases with no gene match: 2.

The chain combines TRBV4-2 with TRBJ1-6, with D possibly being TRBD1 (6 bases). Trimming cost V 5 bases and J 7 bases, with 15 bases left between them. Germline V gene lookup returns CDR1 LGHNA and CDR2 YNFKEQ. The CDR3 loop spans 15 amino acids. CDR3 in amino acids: CASSYEQGSNSPLHF. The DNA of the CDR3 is TGTGCCAGCAGCTACGAACAGGGTTCCAATTCACCCCTCCACTTT.

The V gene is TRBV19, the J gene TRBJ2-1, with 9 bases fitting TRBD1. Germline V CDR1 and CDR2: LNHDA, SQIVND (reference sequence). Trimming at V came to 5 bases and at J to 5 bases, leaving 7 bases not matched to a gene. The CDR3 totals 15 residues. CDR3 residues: CASSARQGGHNEQFF. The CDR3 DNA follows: TGTGCCAGTAGTGCGCGACAGGGGGGGCACAATGAGCAGTTCTTC.

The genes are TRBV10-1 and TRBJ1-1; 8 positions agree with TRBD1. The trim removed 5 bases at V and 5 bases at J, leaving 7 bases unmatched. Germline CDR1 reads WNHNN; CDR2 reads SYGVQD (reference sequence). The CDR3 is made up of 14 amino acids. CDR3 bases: TGCGCCAGCAGTTTCGGACAGGGAAAAACTGAAGCTTTCTTT. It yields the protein CASSFGQGKTEAFF.

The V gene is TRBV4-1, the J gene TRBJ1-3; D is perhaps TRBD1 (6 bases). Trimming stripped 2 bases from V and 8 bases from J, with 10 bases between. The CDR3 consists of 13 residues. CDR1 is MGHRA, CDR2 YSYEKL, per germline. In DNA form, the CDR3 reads TGCGCCAGCAGCCAATTAGGGGGGGACACCATATATTTT. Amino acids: CASSQLGGDTIYF.

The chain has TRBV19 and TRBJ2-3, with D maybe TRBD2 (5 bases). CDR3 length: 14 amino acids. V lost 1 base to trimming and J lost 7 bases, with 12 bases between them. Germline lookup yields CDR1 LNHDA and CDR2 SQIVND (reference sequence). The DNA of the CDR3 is TGTGCCAGTAGTATAGGGGCGGGCGCCAATACGCAGTATTTT. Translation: CASSIGAGANTQYF.

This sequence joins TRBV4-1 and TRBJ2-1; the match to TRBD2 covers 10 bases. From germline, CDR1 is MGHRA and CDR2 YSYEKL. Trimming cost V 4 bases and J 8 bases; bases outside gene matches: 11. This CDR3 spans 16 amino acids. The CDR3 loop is CASSPSFSGGAYEQFF. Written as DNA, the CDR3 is TGCGCCAGCAGCCCCTCGTTCAGCGGGGGGGCTTATGAGCAGTTCTTC.